Below, 30 T cell receptor beta chains from the same sample are listed, as sequenced in a study of PD-1 blockade in classical Hodgkin lymphoma (dated by TCRdb to 2018 to 2020). Explained via the paper, the time point label denotes: cycle 1 day 1 (C1D1), immediately before nivolumab initiation. Every trial patient had relapsed after autologous stem cell transplantation, and cohorts A, B and C differed in prior brentuximab vedotin exposure. The method behind the library was the immunoSEQ multiplex PCR assay. As stored in TCRdb, this immuneACCESS dataset retains in-frame rearrangements with V and J assigned. A fraction of the clones does not appear; measured against another copy, unresolved V genes explain less than half of the discrepancy, and the remainder lacks a known reason. Present in this sample are about 84,000 clones, roughly 89% of which were seen just once. About 20% of the sample is held by the ten biggest clonotypes.

Sample: peripheral blood mononuclear cells (PBMCs), taken at baseline. These receptor sequences come from a human donor with classical Hodgkin lymphoma.

The rearrangement uses TRBV5-4 and TRBJ1-2, with 7 nucleotides matching TRBD1. Unmatched junction bases numbered 15, after V lost 4 bases and J lost 6 bases. Germline V lookup: CDR1 SGHNT, CDR2 YYREEE (reference sequence). The CDR3 contains 16 residues. The CDR3 DNA sequence: TGTGCCAGCAGCACAAATAACAGGGGTGGTCAGGATGGCTACACCTTC. This gives the protein CASSTNNRGGQDGYTF.

This clone was observed a handful of times. The V gene is TRBV5-1, the J gene TRBJ2-3, with D tentatively TRBD1 (6 bases). This CDR3 is built from 14 residues. V dropped 2 bases and J dropped 5 bases, with 12 bases sitting between them. In germline, CDR1 is SGHRS, CDR2 YFSETQ. CDR3 amino acids: CASSFGTNGDTQYF. In DNA, the CDR3 is TGCGCCAGCAGCTTTGGGACAAACGGAGATACGCAGTATTTT.

V usage is TRBV6-6 and J usage is TRBJ2-7; possibly TRBD2 for D (6 bases). CDR3 size: 13 residues. CDR1 and CDR2 from the germline V gene are MNHNY and SVGAGI (reference sequence). Trimming took 2 bases from V and 6 from J, leaving 11 bases between them. For the CDR3, the DNA is TGTGCCAGCAGTTACGGTGGGGGAGGCGAGCAGTACTTC. Encoded protein: CASSYGGGGEQYF.

The chain uses TRBV7-2 and TRBJ2-7; D remains ambiguous. Trimming pared 1 base from V and 0 bases from J, leaving 10 bases between. This CDR3 has 15 residues. CDR1 and CDR2 from the germline V gene are SGHTA and FQGNSA. This CDR3 reads CASSLDAYNSYEQYF. The CDR3 bases are TGTGCCAGCAGCTTAGATGCGTACAACTCCTACGAGCAGTACTTC. The whole variable domain, remainder taken from reference TRBV7-2 and TRBJ2-7, is GAGVSQSPSNKVTEKGKDVELRCDPISGHTALYWYRQSLGQGLEFLIYFQGNSAPDKSGLPSDRFSAERTGGSVSTLTIQRTQQEDSAVYLCASSLDAYNSYEQYFGPGTRLTVT.

Remarks on this clone: Here the CDR3 omits its conserved ending phenylalanine or tryptophan, so a read error is the likely source. It is unclear where the CDR3 begins or ends on the DNA, so no DNA is shown, and the CDR3 is as TCRdb lists it. The rearrangement joins TRBV2 to TRBJ2-7; TRBD2 was called by the table and not checked on the DNA. The CDR3 spans 12 residues, counting both ends. Germline CDR1 SNHLY, CDR2 FYNNEI. CDR3 region: CASSEAREPGVL.

The V call is TRBV5-5, the J call TRBJ1-2; 11 bases match TRBD1. The V segment lost 4 bases and the J segment 4 bases; nucleotides outside the gene matches: 6. Looked up from germline, CDR1 is SGHKS and CDR2 is YYEKEE (reference sequence). This CDR3 spans 15 amino acids. The CDR3 bases are TGTGCCAGCAGCCCCGGACAGGGGGCTTCCTATGGCTACACCTTC. Its translation is CASSPGQGASYGYTF.

Only one count was recorded for this clone. The chain joins TRBV5-1 to TRBJ2-3; a weak D match, TRBD1 (6 bases). The germline V and J ends were trimmed by 0 bases and 4 bases, with 12 bases remaining between them. The CDR3 contains 15 residues. CDR1 is SGHRS and CDR2 is YFSETQ in the germline V gene. The CDR3 DNA sequence: TGCGCCAGCAGCTTGGGGCAGGGGATCGCAGATACGCAGTATTTT. Its protein is CASSLGQGIADTQYF.

The chain has TRBV29-1 and TRBJ2-2, with 8 nucleotides matching TRBD2. CDR1 is SQVTM, CDR2 ANQGSEA, per germline. The CDR3 runs 15 residues. Unmatched junction bases numbered 11, after V lost 6 bases and J lost 5 bases. CDR3 nucleotide sequence: TGCAGCGTCCCGGGAGGGGACCCCGCGACCGGGGAGCTGTTTTTT. This encodes CSVPGGDPATGELFF.

The rearrangement uses TRBV28 and TRBJ2-5; 12 nucleotides agree with TRBD1. In germline, CDR1 is MDHEN, CDR2 SYDVKM. The V and J ends lost 6 bases and 5 bases, in that order; junction bases with no gene match: 7. This CDR3 is built from 15 residues. The CDR3 sequence is CASSPGDRGRETQYF. The CDR3 region has the DNA TGTGCCAGCAGCCCAGGGGACAGGGGGCGTGAGACCCAGTACTTC.

J is TRBJ1-2 and V is TRBV15, with a possible D match to TRBD1 (6 bases). V lost 3 bases, J lost 8 bases, and 28 bases lay in between. This CDR3 contains 18 residues. Germline V gene data show CDR1 as LNHNV and CDR2 as YYDKDF (reference sequence). The DNA of the CDR3 is TGTGCCACCAGCAGCGACCAGGCTAGTACAGGGATCCTCGGGGGCTACACCTTC. Encoded protein: CATSSDQASTGILGGYTF.

The genes are TRBV9 and TRBJ1-1; D unresolved. The CDR3 totals 13 residues. Trimming stripped 1 base from V and 2 bases from J, with 6 bases between. Per the germline V gene, CDR1 is SGDLS and CDR2 is YYNGEE. The CDR3 loop is CASSVHVNTEAFF. The CDR3 DNA follows: TGTGCCAGCAGCGTACACGTTAACACTGAAGCTTTCTTT.

This chain links TRBV30 with TRBJ1-1; the D gene is possibly TRBD1 (6 bases). Germline V CDR1 and CDR2: GTSNPN, SVGIG (reference sequence). The CDR3 sequence is 13 residues long. The V end was cut by 3 bases, the J end by 2 bases, with 10 bases between. In DNA form, the CDR3 reads TGTGCCTGGAGACAACAGGGAAACACTGAAGCTTTCTTT. Encoded protein: CAWRQQGNTEAFF.

The chain is built from TRBV28 and TRBJ2-3; 8 bases are shared with TRBD2. CDR3 length equals 17 residues. Germline-derived CDR1 and CDR2 are MDHEN and SYDVKM. Trimming removed 9 bases from V and 2 bases from J; junction bases left unmatched: 16. CDR3 in DNA: TGTGCCAGTTCCCGGGACGAGCGAGCGGGGGCCACAGATACGCAGTATTTT. Translation: CASSRDERAGATDTQYF.

The chain carries TRBV28 and TRBJ1-1; no firm D call. Trimming took off 8 bases at V and 1 base at J, with 20 bases between the two ends. The germline V gene encodes CDR1 MDHEN and CDR2 SYDVKM. The CDR3 length is 16 residues. Here the CDR3 DNA reads TGTGCCAGCTCGGGCGCCCCAGGTATTGGGAACACTGAAGCTTTCTTT. This sequence encodes CASSGAPGIGNTEAFF.

J is TRBJ1-5 and V is TRBV5-5; no definite D call. This CDR3 region has 12 residues. The germline V and J ends were trimmed by 0 bases and 3 bases, with 1 base remaining between them. CDR1 SGHKS and CDR2 YYEKEE come from the germline V gene (reference sequence). This chain's CDR3 is CASSLVNQPQHF. CDR3 in DNA: TGTGCCAGCAGCTTGGTCAATCAGCCCCAGCATTTT.

The V gene is TRBV19, the J gene TRBJ2-3, with 13 positions matching TRBD2. J was trimmed by 5 bases and V by 3 bases; bases with no gene match: 14. Germline assignment: CDR1 LNHDA and CDR2 SQIVND (reference sequence). CDR3 length: 19 amino acids. CDR3 in amino acids: CASSIRSLAGGPEGDTQYF. In DNA, the CDR3 is TGTGCCAGTAGTATCCGCTCACTAGCGGGAGGGCCGGAAGGAGATACGCAGTATTTT.

This sequence joins TRBV6-1 and TRBJ1-2; 7 bases align to TRBD1. Trimming removed 6 bases from V and 6 bases from J; junction bases left unmatched: 10. The CDR3 is made up of 14 amino acids. Germline loops: CDR1 MNHNS, CDR2 SASEGT. The CDR3 region has the DNA TGTGCCAGCAGGCCCGGGACAGCCCCAGATGGCTACACCTTC. Translation gives CASRPGTAPDGYTF.

This clone was picked up a small number of times. This chain joins TRBV19 and TRBJ1-5, with D perhaps TRBD1 (5 bases). CDR3 length equals 15 residues. The germline gives CDR1 LNHDA, CDR2 SQIVND (reference sequence). V shed 4 bases and J shed 4 bases, with 14 bases lying between them. The chain's CDR3 is CASSRPGLNNQPQHF. Here the CDR3 DNA reads TGTGCCAGTAGTAGGCCGGGACTGAATAATCAGCCCCAGCATTTT.

V is TRBV30 and J is TRBJ2-7; D might be TRBD2 (5 bases). Germline CDR1 GTSNPN, CDR2 SVGIG (reference sequence). The germline V and J ends were trimmed by 7 bases and 6 bases, with 22 bases remaining between them. The CDR3 has 14 residues. The CDR3 reads CASHEERVLPEQYF. The CDR3 DNA sequence: TGTGCCTCCCACGAAGAGAGGGTCTTACCCGAGCAGTACTTC.

The V and J genes are TRBV2 and TRBJ1-2, with 7 bases lining up with TRBD1. V lost 10 bases, J lost 3 bases, and 2 bases stayed unmatched. CDR1 SNHLY and CDR2 FYNNEI come from the germline V gene. The CDR3 contains 11 residues. The chain's CDR3 is CATTGDYGYTF. DNA for the CDR3: TGTGCCACCACAGGGGACTATGGCTACACCTTC.

This clone was observed once. The genes are TRBV27 and TRBJ2-5; D is undetermined. The germline V and J ends were trimmed by 0 bases and 4 bases, with 9 bases remaining between them. Looked up from germline, CDR1 is MNHEY and CDR2 is SMNVEV (reference sequence). The CDR3 runs 14 residues. In DNA, the CDR3 is TGTGCCAGCAGTTTATCGATGAGCGTAGAGACCCAGTACTTC. Residues: CASSLSMSVETQYF.

The chain recombines TRBV10-3 with TRBJ1-1; 7 bases are a match to TRBD1. This CDR3 region has 19 residues. Germline V lookup: CDR1 ENHRY, CDR2 SYGVKD. The ends lost 6 bases at V and 0 bases at J; junction bases unmatched: 19. CDR3 region: CAISSFPPGQDLMNTEAFF. DNA of the CDR3: TGTGCCATCAGCTCCTTTCCACCCGGACAGGACCTCATGAACACTGAAGCTTTCTTT.

The V and J genes are TRBV11-2 and TRBJ2-7; D might be TRBD1 (6 bases). V was trimmed by 4 bases and J by 2 bases, leaving 9 bases between them. The CDR3 contains 13 residues. Germline lookup yields CDR1 SGHAT and CDR2 FQNNGV. The CDR3 reads CASSWDITYEQYF. CDR3 nucleotides: TGTGCCAGCAGCTGGGACATTACCTACGAGCAGTACTTC.

The CDR3 loop reads CASSFETATYEQYF. As DNA, the CDR3 is TGTGCCAGCAGCTTCGAGACTGCCACCTACGAGCAGTACTTC. This sequence joins TRBV7-9 and TRBJ2-7; D is unresolved. V gave up 3 bases and J gave up 2 bases, with 11 bases separating them. CDR3 length equals 14 residues. The germline V gene has CDR1 SEHNR and CDR2 FQNEAQ (reference sequence).

The chain carries TRBV29-1 and TRBJ2-2, with a possible D match to TRBD1 (6 bases). CDR3 length equals 13 residues. Germline-derived CDR1 and CDR2 are SQVTM and ANQGSEA. Trimming shortened V by 3 bases and J by 1 base, and 6 bases separated the two germline ends. CDR3 bases: TGCAGCGTTGACAGGGGGAACACCGGGGAGCTGTTTTTT. It encodes CSVDRGNTGELFF.

The V call is TRBV15, the J call TRBJ2-5, with TRBD2 as a possible D gene (6 bases). The V and J ends lost 0 bases and 5 bases respectively, with 25 bases between them. The CDR3 has 19 amino acids. CDR1 LNHNV and CDR2 YYDKDF come from the germline V gene (reference sequence). The CDR3 sequence: CATSRDIRLSSEGPETQYF. The CDR3 region has the DNA TGTGCCACCAGCAGAGATATCCGGCTATCTAGCGAGGGACCCGAGACCCAGTACTTC.

This chain links TRBV28 with TRBJ1-4; 7 bases are a match to TRBD1. The CDR3 runs to 15 residues. Germline CDR1 MDHEN, CDR2 SYDVKM. Trimming took 5 bases from V and 8 from J; bases not matched to a gene: 11. The CDR3 loop is CASSPPTGWSEKLFF. The CDR3 DNA reads as TGTGCCAGCAGTCCGCCGACAGGGTGGAGCGAAAAACTGTTTTTT.

The chain links TRBV10-2 to TRBJ1-1, with D hard to call. V was cut by 2 bases and J by 0 bases, with 4 bases left in between. Germline V gene sequence: CDR1 WSHSY, CDR2 SAAADI. The CDR3 spans 13 residues. The CDR3 nucleotides are TGCGCCAGCAGTGAGCTAGTGAACACTGAAGCTTTCTTT. Its translation is CASSELVNTEAFF.

With regard to this clone: This likely came from a read error, as a far larger clone is one base away. V gene TRBV6-5 combines with J gene TRBJ2-5; D is possibly TRBD2 (5 bases). V dropped 6 bases and J dropped 1 base, with 12 bases sitting between them. The CDR3 has 14 residues. The germline gives CDR1 MNHEY, CDR2 SVGAGI. The CDR3 reads CASSSWEPQETQYF. The DNA of the CDR3 is TGTGCCAGCAGCTCCTGGGAGCCCCAAGAGACCCAGTACTTC.

J is TRBJ2-1 and V is TRBV5-5; the match to TRBD1 covers 9 bases. Trimming removed 5 bases from V and 4 bases from J; junction bases left unmatched: 7. CDR3 size: 15 residues. The germline gives CDR1 SGHKS, CDR2 YYEKEE (reference sequence). The CDR3 is CASREGQGSYNEQFF. As DNA, the CDR3 is TGTGCCAGCAGGGAAGGACAGGGGTCTTACAATGAGCAGTTCTTC.